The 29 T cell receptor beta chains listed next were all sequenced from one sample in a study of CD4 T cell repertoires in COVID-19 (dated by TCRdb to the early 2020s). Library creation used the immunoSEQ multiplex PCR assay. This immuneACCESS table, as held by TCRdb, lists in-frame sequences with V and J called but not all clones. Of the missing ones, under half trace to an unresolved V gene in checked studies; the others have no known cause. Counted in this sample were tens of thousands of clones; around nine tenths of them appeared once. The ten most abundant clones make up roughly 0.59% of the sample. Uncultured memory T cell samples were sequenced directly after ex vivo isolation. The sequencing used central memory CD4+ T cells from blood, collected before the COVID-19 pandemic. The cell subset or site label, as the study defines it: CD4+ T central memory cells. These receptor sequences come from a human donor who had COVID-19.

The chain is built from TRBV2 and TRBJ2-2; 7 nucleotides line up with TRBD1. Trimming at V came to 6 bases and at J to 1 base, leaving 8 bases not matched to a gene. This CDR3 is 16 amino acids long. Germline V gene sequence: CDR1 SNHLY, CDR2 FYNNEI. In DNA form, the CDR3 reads TGTGCCAGCAGCCTTCTGGGACAGCGGAACACCGGGGAGCTGTTTTTT. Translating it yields CASSLLGQRNTGELFF.

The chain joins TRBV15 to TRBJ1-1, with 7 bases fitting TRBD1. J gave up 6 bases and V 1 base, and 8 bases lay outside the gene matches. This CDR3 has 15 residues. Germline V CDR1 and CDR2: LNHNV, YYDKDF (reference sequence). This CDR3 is CATSRGDRVGAEAFF. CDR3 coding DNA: TGTGCCACCAGCAGAGGTGACAGGGTGGGCGCTGAAGCTTTCTTT.

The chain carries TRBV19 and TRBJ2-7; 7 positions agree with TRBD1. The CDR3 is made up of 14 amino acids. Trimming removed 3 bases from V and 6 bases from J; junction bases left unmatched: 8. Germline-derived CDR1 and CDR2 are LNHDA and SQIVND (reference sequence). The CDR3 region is CASSISTGSGEQYF. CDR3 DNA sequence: TGTGCCAGTAGTATCTCGACAGGGAGTGGCGAGCAGTACTTC.

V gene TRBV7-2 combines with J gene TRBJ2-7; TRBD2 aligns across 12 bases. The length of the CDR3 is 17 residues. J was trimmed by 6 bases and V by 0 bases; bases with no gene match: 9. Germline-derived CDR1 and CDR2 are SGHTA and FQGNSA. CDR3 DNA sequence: TGTGCCAGCAGCTTAGCGACTAGCGGGAGTTTCCCCCGCGAGCAGTACTTC. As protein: CASSLATSGSFPREQYF.

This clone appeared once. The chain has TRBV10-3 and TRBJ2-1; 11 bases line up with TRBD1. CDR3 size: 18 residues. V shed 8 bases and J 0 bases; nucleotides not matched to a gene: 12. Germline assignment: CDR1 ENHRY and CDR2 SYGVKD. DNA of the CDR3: TGTGCCATCGGGGGACAGGGGGGTGCGGCAAGCTCCTACAATGAGCAGTTCTTC. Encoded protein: CAIGGQGGAASSYNEQFF.

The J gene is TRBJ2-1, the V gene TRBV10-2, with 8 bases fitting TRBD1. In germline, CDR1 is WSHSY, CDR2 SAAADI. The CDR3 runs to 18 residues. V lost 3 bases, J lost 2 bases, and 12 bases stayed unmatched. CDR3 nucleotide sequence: TGCGCCAGCAGTGATCCGGCAACCGACAGGGGCGCCTACAATGAGCAGTTCTTC. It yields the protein CASSDPATDRGAYNEQFF.

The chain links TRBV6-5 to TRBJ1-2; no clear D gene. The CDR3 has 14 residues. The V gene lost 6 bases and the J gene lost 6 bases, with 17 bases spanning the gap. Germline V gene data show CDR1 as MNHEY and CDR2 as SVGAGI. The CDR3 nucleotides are TGTGCCAGCAGGCCCTCGGGGAGGGATCATGGCTACACCTTC. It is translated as CASRPSGRDHGYTF.

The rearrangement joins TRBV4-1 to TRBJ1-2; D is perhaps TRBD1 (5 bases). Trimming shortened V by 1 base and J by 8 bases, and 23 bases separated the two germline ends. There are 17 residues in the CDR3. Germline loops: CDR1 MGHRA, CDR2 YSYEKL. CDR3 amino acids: CASSQGTAGGRSGGYTF. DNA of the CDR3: TGCGCCAGCAGCCAAGGAACGGCCGGGGGTCGATCGGGAGGCTACACCTTC.

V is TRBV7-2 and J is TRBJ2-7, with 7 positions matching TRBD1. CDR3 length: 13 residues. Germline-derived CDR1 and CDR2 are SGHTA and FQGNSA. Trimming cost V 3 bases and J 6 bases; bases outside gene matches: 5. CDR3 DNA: TGTGCCAGCAGCTTTCCTTGGGACAGCGAGCAGTACTTC. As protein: CASSFPWDSEQYF.

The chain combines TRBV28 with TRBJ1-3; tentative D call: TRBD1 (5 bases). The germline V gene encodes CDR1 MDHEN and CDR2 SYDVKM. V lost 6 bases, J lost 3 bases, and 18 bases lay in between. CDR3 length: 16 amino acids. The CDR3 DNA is TGTGCCAGCAGGCCGGCAGGGTCAGGAAGTGGAAACACCATATATTTT. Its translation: CASRPAGSGSGNTIYF.

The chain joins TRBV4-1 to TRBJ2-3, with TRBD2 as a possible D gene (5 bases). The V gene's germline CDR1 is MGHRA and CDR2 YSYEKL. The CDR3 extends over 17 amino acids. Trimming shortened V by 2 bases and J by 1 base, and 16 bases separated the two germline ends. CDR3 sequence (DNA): TGCGCCAGCAGCCAAACTTACGGGGAAAAACGCACAGATACGCAGTATTTT. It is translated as CASSQTYGEKRTDTQYF.

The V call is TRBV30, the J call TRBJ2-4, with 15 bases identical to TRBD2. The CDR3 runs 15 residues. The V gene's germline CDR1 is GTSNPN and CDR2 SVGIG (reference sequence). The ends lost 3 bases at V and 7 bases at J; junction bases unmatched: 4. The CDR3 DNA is TGTGCCTGGAGCCCTGGACTAGCGGGGGGGAACATTCAGTACTTC. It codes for CAWSPGLAGGNIQYF.

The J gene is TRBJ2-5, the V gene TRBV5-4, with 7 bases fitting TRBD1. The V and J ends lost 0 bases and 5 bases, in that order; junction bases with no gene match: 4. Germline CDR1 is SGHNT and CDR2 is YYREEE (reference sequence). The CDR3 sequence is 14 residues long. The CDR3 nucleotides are TGTGCCAGCAGCTTGGGACAGGGTGTGGAGACCCAGTACTTC. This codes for CASSLGQGVETQYF.

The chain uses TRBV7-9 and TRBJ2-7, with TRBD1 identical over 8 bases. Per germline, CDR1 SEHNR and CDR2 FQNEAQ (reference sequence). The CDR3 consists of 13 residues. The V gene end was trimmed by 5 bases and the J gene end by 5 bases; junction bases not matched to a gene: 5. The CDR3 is CASSNQGANEQYF. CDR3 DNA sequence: TGTGCCAGCAGCAACCAGGGGGCAAACGAGCAGTACTTC.

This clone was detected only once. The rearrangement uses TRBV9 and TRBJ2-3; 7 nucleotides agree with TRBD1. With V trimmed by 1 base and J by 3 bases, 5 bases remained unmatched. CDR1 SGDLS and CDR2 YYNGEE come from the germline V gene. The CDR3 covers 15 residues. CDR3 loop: CASSVSGRGTDTQYF. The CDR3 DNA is TGTGCCAGCAGCGTATCGGGCAGGGGGACAGATACGCAGTATTTT.

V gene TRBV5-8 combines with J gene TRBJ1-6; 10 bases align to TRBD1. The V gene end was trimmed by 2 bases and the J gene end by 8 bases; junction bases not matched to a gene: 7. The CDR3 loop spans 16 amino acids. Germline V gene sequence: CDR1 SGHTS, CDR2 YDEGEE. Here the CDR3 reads CASSFSGTGVHSPLHF. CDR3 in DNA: TGTGCCAGCAGCTTTTCCGGGACAGGGGTGCATTCACCCCTCCACTTT.

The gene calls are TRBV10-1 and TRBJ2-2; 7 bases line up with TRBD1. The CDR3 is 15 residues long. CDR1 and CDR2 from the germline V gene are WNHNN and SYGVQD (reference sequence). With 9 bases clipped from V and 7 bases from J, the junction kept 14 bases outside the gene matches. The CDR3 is CARFLTGSGSGELFF. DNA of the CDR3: TGCGCCAGATTCTTGACAGGGTCCGGCAGCGGGGAGCTGTTTTTT.

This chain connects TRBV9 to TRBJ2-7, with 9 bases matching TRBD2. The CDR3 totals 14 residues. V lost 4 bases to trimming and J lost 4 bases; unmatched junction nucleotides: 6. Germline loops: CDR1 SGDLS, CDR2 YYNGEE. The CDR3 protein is CASSLTLAGYEQYF. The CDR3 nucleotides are TGTGCCAGCAGCCTCACGCTAGCGGGATACGAGCAGTACTTC.

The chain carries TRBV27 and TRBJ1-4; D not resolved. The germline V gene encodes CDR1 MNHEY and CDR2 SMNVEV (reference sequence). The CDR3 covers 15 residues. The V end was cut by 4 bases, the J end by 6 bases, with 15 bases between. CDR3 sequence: CASSSVPPRDEKLFF. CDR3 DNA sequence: TGTGCCAGCAGTTCCGTCCCCCCGCGGGATGAAAAACTGTTTTTT.

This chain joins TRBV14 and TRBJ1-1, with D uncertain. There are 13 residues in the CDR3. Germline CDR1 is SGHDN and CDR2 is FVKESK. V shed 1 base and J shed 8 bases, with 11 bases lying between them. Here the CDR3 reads CASSQVGAGEAFF. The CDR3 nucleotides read TGTGCCAGCAGCCAAGTGGGTGCGGGCGAAGCTTTCTTT.

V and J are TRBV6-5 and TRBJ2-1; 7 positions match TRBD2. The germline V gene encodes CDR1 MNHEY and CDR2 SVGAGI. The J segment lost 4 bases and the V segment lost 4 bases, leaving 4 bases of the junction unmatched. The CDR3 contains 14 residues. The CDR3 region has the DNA TGTGCCAGCAGTTCCCGGGGGGATTACAATGAGCAGTTCTTC. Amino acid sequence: CASSSRGDYNEQFF.

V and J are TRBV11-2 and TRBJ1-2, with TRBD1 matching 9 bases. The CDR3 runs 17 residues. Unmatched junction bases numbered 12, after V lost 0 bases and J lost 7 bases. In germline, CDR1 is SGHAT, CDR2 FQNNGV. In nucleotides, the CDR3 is TGTGCCAGCAGCTTAGATGTGCTGGACAGGGGTCACCGTGGCTACACCTTC. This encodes CASSLDVLDRGHRGYTF.

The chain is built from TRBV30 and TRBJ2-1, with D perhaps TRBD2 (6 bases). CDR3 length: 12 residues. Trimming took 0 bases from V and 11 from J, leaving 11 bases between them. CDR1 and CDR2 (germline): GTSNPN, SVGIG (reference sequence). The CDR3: CAWSVGAGKQFF. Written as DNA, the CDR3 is TGTGCCTGGAGTGTAGGGGCGGGAAAGCAGTTCTTC.

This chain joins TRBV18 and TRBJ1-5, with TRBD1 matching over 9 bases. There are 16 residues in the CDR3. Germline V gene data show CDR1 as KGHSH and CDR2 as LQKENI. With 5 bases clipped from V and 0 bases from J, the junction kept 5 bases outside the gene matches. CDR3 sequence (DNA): TGTGCCAGCTCAAAACAGGGGGCGGTTAGCAATCAGCCCCAGCATTTT. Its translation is CASSKQGAVSNQPQHF.

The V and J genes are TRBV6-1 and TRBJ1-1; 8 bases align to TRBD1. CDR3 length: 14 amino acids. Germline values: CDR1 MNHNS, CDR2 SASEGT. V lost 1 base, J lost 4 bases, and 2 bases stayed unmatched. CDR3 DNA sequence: TGTGCCAGCAGTGAAGTGGACAGGGCCACTGAAGCTTTCTTT. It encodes CASSEVDRATEAFF.

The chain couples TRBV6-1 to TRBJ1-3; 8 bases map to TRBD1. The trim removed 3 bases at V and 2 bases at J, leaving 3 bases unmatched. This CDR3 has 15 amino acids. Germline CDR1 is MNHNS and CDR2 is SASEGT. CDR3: CASSDPTGAGNTIYF. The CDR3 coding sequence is TGTGCCAGCAGTGATCCGACAGGGGCTGGAAACACCATATATTTT.

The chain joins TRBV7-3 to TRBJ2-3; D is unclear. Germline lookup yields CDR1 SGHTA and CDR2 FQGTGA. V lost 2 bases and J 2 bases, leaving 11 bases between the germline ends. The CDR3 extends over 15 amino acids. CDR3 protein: CASSLRGIHTDTQYF. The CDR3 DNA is TGTGCCAGCAGCTTACGCGGAATACACACAGATACGCAGTATTTT.

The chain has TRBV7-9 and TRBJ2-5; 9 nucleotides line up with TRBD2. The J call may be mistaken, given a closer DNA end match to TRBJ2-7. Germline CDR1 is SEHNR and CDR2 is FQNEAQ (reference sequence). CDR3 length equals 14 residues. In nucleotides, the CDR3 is TGTGCCAGCAGCCCGGGACTAGCCTCAACCGAGCAGTACTTC. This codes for CASSPGLASTEQYF.

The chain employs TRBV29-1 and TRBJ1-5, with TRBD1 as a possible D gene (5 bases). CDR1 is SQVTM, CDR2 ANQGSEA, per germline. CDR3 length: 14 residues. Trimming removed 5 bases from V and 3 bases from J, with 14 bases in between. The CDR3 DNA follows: TGCAGCGTTACCCGGGGGGGAACCAATCAGCCCCAGCATTTT. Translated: CSVTRGGTNQPQHF. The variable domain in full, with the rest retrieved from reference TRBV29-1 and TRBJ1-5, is SAVISQKPSRDICQRGTSLTIQCQVDSQVTMMFWYRQQPGQSLTLIATANQGSEATYESGFVIDKFPISRPNLTFSTLTVSNMSPEDSSIYLCSVTRGGTNQPQHFGDGTRLSIL.